This entry is about one TCR beta chain. Its antigen is unidentified. Germline CDR1 SQVTM, CDR2 ANQGSEA. The CDR3 totals 13 residues. The V gene end was trimmed by 7 bases and the J gene end by 4 bases; junction bases not matched to a gene: 4. The primer mix had 60 Vbeta and 13 Jbeta primers. Assay used: immunoSEQ multiplex PCR; TCRdb lists only in-frame clones, some missing. The data contain 95,000 to 150,000 clones, approximately 81% of them singletons. This sample stems from a study of cytomegalovirus exposure and HLA in healthy donors. For the study at large: An early data release held 79 million or so unique TCRs from HLA-typed donors.

Study results and limitations: Earlier results showed most TCR beta V segments being productive about 87% or about 30% of the time. Roughly even sequencing depth across donors was the assumption behind the presence/absence analyses. Most likely, a cluster of highly shared sequence variants arose as a sequencing artifact.

Sequencing was done on a sample of PBMCs. The chain has TRBV29-1 and TRBJ1-2, with 12 bases identical to TRBD1. This receptor was identified in a man between 18 and 35 years old in good health and CMV-seropositive. The chain's CDR3 is CSGGTGGFYGYTF. Here the CDR3 DNA reads TGCAGCGGTGGGACAGGGGGCTTCTATGGCTACACCTTC.